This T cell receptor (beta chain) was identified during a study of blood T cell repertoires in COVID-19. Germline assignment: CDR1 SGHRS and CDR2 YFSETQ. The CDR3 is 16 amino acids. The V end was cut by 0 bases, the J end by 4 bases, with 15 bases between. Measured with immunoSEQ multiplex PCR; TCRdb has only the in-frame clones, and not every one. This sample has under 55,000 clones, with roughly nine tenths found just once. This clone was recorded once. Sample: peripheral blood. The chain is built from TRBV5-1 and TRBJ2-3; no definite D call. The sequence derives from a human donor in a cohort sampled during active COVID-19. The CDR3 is CASSLAMGAKADTQYF. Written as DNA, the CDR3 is TGCGCCAGCAGCTTGGCCATGGGCGCAAAGGCAGATACGCAGTATTTT.